This T cell receptor beta chain was sequenced during a study of T cell repertoires in cytomegalovirus infection. Study at large: An indication of both CMV infection and matching HLA type came from public TCR beta signatures. Whole-study findings and limits: CMV carriers with the relevant HLA were identified by cumulative public TCR beta family frequency. Dominant in the ex vivo response were TCR beta clonotypes restricted by HLA-C and specific for CMV.

TCRdb re-analysed the reads in MiXCR, keeping a single row per CDR3 protein. This table holds about 140,000 distinct CDR3 sequences, roughly 6% found once. The germline CDR1 and CDR2 sequences are DFQATT and SNEGSKA (reference sequence). V lost 2 bases and J lost 6, with 8 bases in between. The CDR3 has 12 residues. Many counts were recorded for this clonotype. Antigen unknown. Source material: PBMCs. The rearrangement uses TRBV20-1 and TRBJ2-1, with no clear D. This TCR derives from a human donor in good health (CMV status not recorded). Some clones in this sample may be carry-over from other donors' samples. DNA of the CDR3: TGCAGTGCTAGAATCGCTACCAATGAGCAGTTCTTC. As protein: CSARIATNEQFF.